This T cell receptor beta chain appears in the sequencing data of a study of T-cell memory formation after mild COVID-19. Across the whole study: For the most part, TCR clusters were specific to one donor.

Germline V gives CDR1 SQVTM, CDR2 ANQGSEA. The CDR3 is 13 residues long. Trimming removed 2 bases at V and 0 bases at J, with 7 bases between. Broader study findings: CD4+ bias marked clones expanding day 15 to 37, unlike balanced contracting clones. CD8+ contracting clones occupied EMRA, while CD4+ ones occupied mainly CM and EM.

To note about this clonotype: Antigen unknown.

Constant-segment-primed 5'RACE gave TCR alpha and TCR beta cDNA libraries with sample barcodes and UMIs. TCRdb recomputed calls from the 5' RACE reads with MiXCR, one row per CDR3 protein. In the table there are roughly 610,000 distinct CDR3 sequences, roughly 17% of which are singletons. This clonotype was sampled from an adult woman who had mild COVID-19 (a few samples of this study predate the infection). Cell type and time point are not known. The sequencing sample was made of PBMCs or a T cell subset sorted from them (not recorded which). The rearrangement uses TRBV29-1 and TRBJ1-2; D remains ambiguous. The CDR3 is CSVENRANYGYTF. CDR3 in DNA: TGCAGCGTTGAAAACAGAGCTAACTATGGCTACACCTTC. Complete variable domain (other parts from reference TRBV29-1 and TRBJ1-2): SAVISQKPSRDICQRGTSLTIQCQVDSQVTMMFWYRQQPGQSLTLIATANQGSEATYESGFVIDKFPISRPNLTFSTLTVSNMSPEDSSIYLCSVENRANYGYTFGSGTRLTVV.